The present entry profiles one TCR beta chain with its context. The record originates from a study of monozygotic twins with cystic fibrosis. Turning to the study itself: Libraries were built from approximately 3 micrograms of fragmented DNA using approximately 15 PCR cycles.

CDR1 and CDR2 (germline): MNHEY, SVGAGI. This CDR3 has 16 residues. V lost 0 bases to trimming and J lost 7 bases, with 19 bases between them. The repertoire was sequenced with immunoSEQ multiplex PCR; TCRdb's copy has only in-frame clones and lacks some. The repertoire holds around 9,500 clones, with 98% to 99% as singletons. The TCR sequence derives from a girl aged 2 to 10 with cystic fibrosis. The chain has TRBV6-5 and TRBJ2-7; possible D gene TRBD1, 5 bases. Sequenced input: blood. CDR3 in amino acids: CASSYSPTGQAREQYF. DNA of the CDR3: TGTGCCAGCAGTTACTCGCCTACAGGTCAGGCACGGGAGCAGTACTTC.